The clone carrying this TCR beta chain came up many times. TCRdb re-derived calls from the PCR reads in MiXCR, one entry per CDR3 protein. Among about 510,000 distinct CDR3 sequences listed, about a fifth were seen once. The record originates from a study of molecular identifiers for immune sequencing clone quantification. When naive CD8 T cells were sorted, they were gated as CD8+CD4-CCR7+CD45RA+. The V segment lost 8 bases and the J segment 3 bases; nucleotides outside the gene matches: 7. The CDR3 consists of 13 residues. Germline values: CDR1 MDHEN, CDR2 SYDVKM. This TCR derives from a human donor in good health. Some libraries in this study had Jurkat cell RNA spiked in. The chain combines TRBV28 with TRBJ2-7; 7 bases agree with TRBD1. Sequenced: naive CD8+ T cells from blood, with Jurkat cell RNA spiked in. Described subset: FACS-sorted CD8+CD4-CCR7+CD45RA+ naive T cells. Here the CDR3 DNA reads TGTGCCAGCCTTCAAAGGGGGCGCTACGAGCAGTACTTC. It encodes CASLQRGRYEQYF.